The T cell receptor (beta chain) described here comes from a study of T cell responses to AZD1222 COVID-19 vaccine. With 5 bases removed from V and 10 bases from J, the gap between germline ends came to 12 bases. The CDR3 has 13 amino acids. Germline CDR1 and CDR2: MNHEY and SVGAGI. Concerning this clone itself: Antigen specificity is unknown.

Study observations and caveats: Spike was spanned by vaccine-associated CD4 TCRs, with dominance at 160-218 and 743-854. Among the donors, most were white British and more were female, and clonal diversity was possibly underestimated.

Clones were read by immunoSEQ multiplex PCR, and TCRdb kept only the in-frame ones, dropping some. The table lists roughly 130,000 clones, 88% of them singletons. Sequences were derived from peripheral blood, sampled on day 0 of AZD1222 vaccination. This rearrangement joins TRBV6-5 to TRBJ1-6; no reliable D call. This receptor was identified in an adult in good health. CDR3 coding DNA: TGTGCCAGCAGTCTGCGGGGAACCTCACCCCTCCACTTT. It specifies CASSLRGTSPLHF.